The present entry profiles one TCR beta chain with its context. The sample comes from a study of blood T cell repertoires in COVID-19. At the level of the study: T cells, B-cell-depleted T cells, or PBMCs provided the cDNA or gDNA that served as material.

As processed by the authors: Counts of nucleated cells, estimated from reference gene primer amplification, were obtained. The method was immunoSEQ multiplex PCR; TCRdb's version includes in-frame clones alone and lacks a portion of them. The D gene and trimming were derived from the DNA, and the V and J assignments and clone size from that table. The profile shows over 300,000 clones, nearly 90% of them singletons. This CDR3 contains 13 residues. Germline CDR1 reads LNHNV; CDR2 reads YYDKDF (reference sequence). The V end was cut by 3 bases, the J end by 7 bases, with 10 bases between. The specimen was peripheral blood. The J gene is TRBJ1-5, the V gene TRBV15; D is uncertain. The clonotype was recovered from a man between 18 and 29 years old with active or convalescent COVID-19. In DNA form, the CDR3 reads TGTGCCACCAGCAGCGGGGTTCTCCAGCCCCAGCATTTT. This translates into CATSSGVLQPQHF.